The clone carrying this TCR beta chain was seen repeatedly, ten times or more. It was genomic DNA that served as the template for profiling TCR beta VDJ and CDR3. MiXCR, applied by TCRdb to the reads, yields one record per CDR3 protein. This repertoire shows 180,000 or so distinct CDR3 sequences, around 48% found once; its top ten account for 0.85% to 1.3%. Only patients with CD8+CD57+ cell expansion on flow cytometry were chosen for sequencing. This record comes from a study of CD8+CD57+ T cells in acquired aplastic anemia. The CDR3 runs to 14 residues. Deletions cut 7 bases from V and 4 bases from J, with 16 bases between. CDR1 and CDR2 from the germline V gene are MNHEY and SVGAGI.

This receptor was taken from a human donor with aplastic anemia. The sequenced sample consisted of sorted CD4+, CD8+, or CD8+CD57+ T cells (not recorded which) from PBMCs. The chain employs TRBV6-5 and TRBJ1-2; D might be TRBD1 (5 bases). The DNA of the CDR3 is TGTGCCAGCACTCCAGTTGGGGGAGGCTATGGCTACACCTTC. Its translation is CASTPVGGGYGYTF.